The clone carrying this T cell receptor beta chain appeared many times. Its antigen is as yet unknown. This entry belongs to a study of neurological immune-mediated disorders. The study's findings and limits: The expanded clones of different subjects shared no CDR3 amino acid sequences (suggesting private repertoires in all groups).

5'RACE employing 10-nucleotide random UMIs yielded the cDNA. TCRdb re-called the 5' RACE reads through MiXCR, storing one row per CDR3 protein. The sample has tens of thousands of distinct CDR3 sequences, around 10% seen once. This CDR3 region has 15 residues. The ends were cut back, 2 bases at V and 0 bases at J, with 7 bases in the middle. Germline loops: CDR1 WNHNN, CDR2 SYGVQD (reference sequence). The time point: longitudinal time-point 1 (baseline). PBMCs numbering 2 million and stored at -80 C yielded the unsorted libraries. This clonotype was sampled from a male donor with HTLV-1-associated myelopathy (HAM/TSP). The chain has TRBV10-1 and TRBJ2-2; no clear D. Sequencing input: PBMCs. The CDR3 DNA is TGCGCCAGCAGTGAGGTTGGGGCGAACACCGGGGAGCTGTTTTTT. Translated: CASSEVGANTGELFF.